Listed below are T cell receptor beta chains from one sample, sequenced in a study of CD8 T cells in ankylosing spondylitis. TCRdb reprocessed the 5' RACE reads via MiXCR and lists one record per CDR3 protein. The sample has 750,000 to 850,000 distinct CDR3 sequences, approximately 10% seen once. The sequencing sample was made of blood, either unsorted or a sorted T cell fraction (not recorded which). The receptors derive from a male donor with ankylosing spondylitis. Each CDR3 is given with its conserved first and last residue. The D gene is left open where the match is weak. The listing skips clone size in some rows; elsewhere it reads once, few, many or a size class.

clone size: many; D gene: NA; V gene: TRBV4-2; J gene: TRBJ2-2; CDR3 DNA: TGTGCCAGCAGCCAAGCAAATCGGAAGGGGACCGGGGAGCTGTTTTTT; CDR3 protein: CASSQANRKGTGELFF
clone size: few; D gene: TRBD1; V gene: TRBV6-1; J gene: TRBJ2-7; CDR3 DNA: TGTGCCAGCACCCCAAGGACAGGGGAATACGAGCAGTACTTC; CDR3 protein: CASTPRTGEYEQYF
clone size: NA; D gene: NA; V gene: TRBV7-8; J gene: TRBJ2-1; CDR3 DNA: TGTGCCAGCAGCCCTCTACTAGCAAGCGAGCAGTTCTTC; CDR3 protein: CASSPLLASEQFF
clone size: many; D gene: NA; V gene: TRBV5-1; J gene: TRBJ1-1; CDR3 DNA: TGCGCCAGCAGCTTGAGGGGTCTGGAGGATGAAGCTTTCTTT; CDR3 protein: CASSLRGLEDEAFF
clone size: many; D gene: NA; V gene: TRBV7-2; J gene: TRBJ2-3; CDR3 DNA: TGTGCCAGCAGCCTGCTTGGGGGCACAGATACGCAGTATTTT; CDR3 protein: CASSLLGGTDTQYF
clone size: few; D gene: TRBD2; V gene: TRBV20-1; J gene: TRBJ2-3; CDR3 DNA: TGCAGTGCGGGCGAGCCAGCGGGGGCTGACACAGATACGCAGTATTTT; CDR3 protein: CSAGEPAGADTDTQYF
clone size: NA; D gene: NA; V gene: TRBV28; J gene: TRBJ2-2; CDR3 DNA: TGTGCCATCATGCCCCCAAAGCCGGAACAGGGCGCCGGGGAGCTGTTTTTT; CDR3 protein: CAIMPPKPEQGAGELFF
clone size: NA; D gene: NA; V gene: TRBV10-3; J gene: TRBJ1-5; CDR3 DNA: TGTGCCATCAGTGAGTTGCAGGGTCACCAGCCCCAGCATTTT; CDR3 protein: CAISELQGHQPQHF
clone size: many; D gene: NA; V gene: TRBV5-1; J gene: TRBJ2-3; CDR3 DNA: TGCGCCAGCAGGCTCCAAGGGGACCCAGATACGCAGTATTTT; CDR3 protein: CASRLQGDPDTQYF
clone size: NA; D gene: NA; V gene: TRBV20-1; J gene: TRBJ1-1; CDR3 DNA: TGCAGTGCTAGATCACGGATGGGGGTGACTGAAGCTTTCTTT; CDR3 protein: CSARSRMGVTEAFF
clone size: many; D gene: NA; V gene: TRBV6-1; J gene: TRBJ2-7; CDR3 DNA: TGTGCCTCCCGCCGGGACGCAACCTACGAGCAGTACTTC; CDR3 protein: CASRRDATYEQYF